The present entry profiles one T cell receptor (beta chain) with its context. This clonotype showed up just a few times. It has no known antigen specificity. The sample holds no much larger clone one base away, and base qualities are not on file. The treatment or condition label of this sample denotes: in vitro stimulation with specific CMV peptide epitopes to enrich CMV-specific T cells. The data originate from a study of T cell repertoires in cytomegalovirus infection (dated by TCRdb to between 2018 and 2021). Background for the entire study: Alongside well-studied HLA-B-restricted epitopes, the peptide stimulations were aimed at recently identified HLA-C-restricted CMV epitopes, whose presentation resists viral immunomodulation. Because public TCR beta signatures pointed to carriage of CMV infection together with the matching HLA type, the HLA type of each donor mattered for the analysis.

General study outcomes and caveats: In both this cohort and an independent cohort of 352 donors, the cumulative frequency of public TCR beta family members distinguished carriers of CMV infection plus the relevant HLA type. The ex vivo response was dominated by HLA-C-restricted CMV-specific TCR beta clonotypes, which also provided the single most frequent clonotype in two of eight donors.

The CDR3 holds 16 amino acids from the cysteine to the phenylalanine. Only the CDR3 region is kept as DNA, spanning 48 bases read in frame from base 1. According to the germline V gene, CDR1 reads SGHVS and CDR2 reads FNYEAQ. V drops 2 bases and J drops 4 bases, leaving 14 bases in between. Sequenced on an Illumina HiSeq 1500. The raw public data were reprocessed by TCRdb itself: fastp quality trimming at Q25, MiXCR clonotype calling, in-frame beta chains only. Each CDR3 protein gets just one entry, which takes the most common genes and DNA from the rows behind it. Across this sample there are roughly 920,000 distinct CDR3 sequences, with around 32% seen only once. Of the sample, roughly 12% falls within the top ten clones.

Specimen: cultured CD8+ T cells from PBMCs, collected from culture after CMV antigen stimulation. The V and J genes are TRBV7-6 and TRBJ1-4, and the D gene may be TRBD1, 6 bases matching. This TCR came from a human donor in good health (CMV status not recorded). Some clones in this sample may be carry-over from other donors' samples. The DNA sequence follows: TGTGCCAGCAGCTTAACCGGGGGGCTTAATAATGAAAAACTGTTTTTT. This is translated as CASSLTGGLNNEKLFF.